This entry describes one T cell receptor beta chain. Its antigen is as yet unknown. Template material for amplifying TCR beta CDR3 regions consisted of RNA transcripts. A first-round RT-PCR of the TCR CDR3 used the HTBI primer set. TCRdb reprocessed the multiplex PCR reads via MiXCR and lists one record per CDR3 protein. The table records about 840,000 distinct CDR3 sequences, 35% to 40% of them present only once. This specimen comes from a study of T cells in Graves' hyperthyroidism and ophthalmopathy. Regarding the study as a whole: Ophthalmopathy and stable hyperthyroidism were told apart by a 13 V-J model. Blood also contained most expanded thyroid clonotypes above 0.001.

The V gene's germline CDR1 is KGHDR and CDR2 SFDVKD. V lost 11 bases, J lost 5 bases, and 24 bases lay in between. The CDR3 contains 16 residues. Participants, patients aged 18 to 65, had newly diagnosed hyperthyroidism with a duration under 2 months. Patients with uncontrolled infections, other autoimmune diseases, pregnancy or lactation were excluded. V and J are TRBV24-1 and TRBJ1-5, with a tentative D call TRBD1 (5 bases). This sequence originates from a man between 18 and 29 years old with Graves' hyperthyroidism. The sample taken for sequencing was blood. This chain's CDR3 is CASTPDGGTRHQPQHF. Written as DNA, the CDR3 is TGTGCCAGCACTCCCGACGGGGGTACGCGCCATCAGCCCCAGCATTTT.